Listed below are T cell receptor beta chains from one sample, sequenced in a study of CD8 T cells in ankylosing spondylitis. A single record per CDR3 protein comes from TCRdb applying MiXCR to the 5' RACE reads. There are approximately 110,000 distinct CDR3 sequences in the sample; less than 25% occur only once, and roughly 12% lies in the top ten. The sample consisted of synovial fluid, either unsorted or a sorted T cell fraction (not recorded which). These receptors were taken from a male donor with ankylosing spondylitis. Both conserved end residues are part of each CDR3. The D gene is left open where the match is weak. Only some rows state a clone size, as once, few, many or a class for expanded clones.

CDR3aa | CDR3nt | abundance | v_gene | d_gene | j_gene
CSPGTGADTQYF | TGCAGCCCCGGGACAGGGGCAGATACGCAGTATTTT | . | TRBV20-1 | TRBD1 | TRBJ2-3
CASSLEYGTANTGELFF | TGTGCCAGCAGCTTAGAGTACGGAACCGCGAACACCGGGGAGCTGTTTTTT | many | TRBV7-8 | . | TRBJ2-2
CSARPFRDREDEQYF | TGCAGTGCTAGACCGTTCCGGGACAGGGAGGACGAGCAGTACTTC | . | TRBV20-1 | TRBD1 | TRBJ2-7
CASSLRLGQGGPSWGYEQYF | TGTGCCAGCAGCTTAAGGCTTGGACAGGGGGGTCCGTCGTGGGGATACGAGCAGTACTTC | . | TRBV11-2 | TRBD1 | TRBJ2-7
CASRSTGAAGGYTF | TGTGCCAGCAGATCGACGGGGGCAGCGGGGGGCTACACCTTC | few | TRBV27 | . | TRBJ1-2
CATSRDQPRADTQYF | TGTGCCACCAGCAGAGATCAACCCCGCGCAGATACGCAGTATTTT | . | TRBV15 | . | TRBJ2-3
CASSVARVQETQYF | TGCGCCAGCAGTGTGGCCCGGGTTCAAGAGACCCAGTACTTC | . | TRBV5-1 | . | TRBJ2-5
CAPLDTGELFF | TGTGCTCCCTTAGACACCGGGGAGCTGTTTTTT | . | TRBV15 | . | TRBJ2-2
CASSLAPAVNTEAFF | TGCGCCAGCAGCTTGGCCCCGGCGGTGAACACTGAAGCTTTCTTT | medium-sized | TRBV5-1 | . | TRBJ1-1
CASSKTGGTTNEKLFF | TGTGCCAGCAGTAAGACAGGGGGCACAACTAATGAAAAACTGTTTTTT | . | TRBV7-2 | TRBD1 | TRBJ1-4
CASRGTTIEQFF | TGTGCCAGCAGGGGCACCACAATAGAGCAGTTCTTC | many | TRBV27 | . | TRBJ2-1
CASSTGHQYNEQFF | TGTGCCAGCAGTACCGGACATCAATACAATGAGCAGTTCTTC | . | TRBV27 | . | TRBJ2-1
CASGLAQGVYSNQPQHF | TGTGCTAGTGGTTTGGCCCAGGGGGTCTATAGCAATCAGCCCCAGCATTTT | few | TRBV12-5 | TRBD1 | TRBJ1-5
CASSLGTAEANYGYTF | TGTGCCAGCAGTTTAGGGACAGCGGAAGCTAACTATGGCTACACCTTC | few | TRBV12-3/TRBV12-4 | . | TRBJ1-2
CASSSASGGSNTDTQYF | TGCGCCAGCAGCTCCGCTTCGGGCGGGAGTAATACAGATACGCAGTATTTT | few | TRBV5-1 | TRBD2 | TRBJ2-3
CASSPGGQGNAGPQHF | TGTGCCAGCAGCCCCGGTGGGCAGGGAAACGCGGGGCCCCAGCATTTT | . | TRBV3-1 | . | TRBJ1-5
CASSYSNTGELFF | TGTGCCAGCTCGTACAGTAACACCGGGGAGCTGTTTTTT | . | TRBV18 | . | TRBJ2-2
CSAHDKNYGYTF | TGCAGTGCCCATGACAAAAACTATGGCTACACCTTC | many | TRBV20-1 | . | TRBJ1-2
CASSQVGAYNEQFF | TGTGCCAGCAGCCAGGTGGGGGCCTACAATGAGCAGTTCTTC | few | TRBV3-1 | . | TRBJ2-1
CASSYTGGPNYEQYF | TGTGCCAGCAGTTATACGGGAGGGCCTAATTACGAGCAGTACTTC | . | TRBV6-2/TRBV6-3 | TRBD2 | TRBJ2-7
CATSRDGDEQFF | TGTGCCACCAGCAGAGATGGGGATGAGCAGTTCTTC | . | TRBV15 | . | TRBJ2-1
CASSPQTAYEQYF | TGCGCCAGCAGCCCACAAACCGCCTACGAGCAGTACTTC | many | TRBV5-1 | . | TRBJ2-7